The entry below describes one T cell receptor beta chain. The sample comes from a study of blood T cell repertoires in COVID-19. Study in general: T cells, B-cell-depleted T cells, or PBMCs provided the cDNA or gDNA that served as material.

Study processing details: The assay estimated nucleated cells by amplifying reference gene primers. Measured with immunoSEQ multiplex PCR; TCRdb has only the in-frame clones, and not every one. V and J calls and clone size are as listed in that table; D and trimming were resolved from the DNA. The data hold around 310,000 clones, with 75% to 90% observed a single time. The CDR3 loop spans 13 amino acids. Trimming took 0 bases from V and 6 from J, leaving 6 bases between them. The germline CDR1 and CDR2 sequences are MGHDK and SYGVNS. The origin of this receptor is a woman in her sixties or seventies with acute or convalescent COVID-19. The sequencing input was peripheral blood. The chain combines TRBV25-1 with TRBJ2-1; tentatively, D is TRBD2 (5 bases). CDR3 amino acids: CASSEYGVNEQFF. The CDR3 DNA follows: TGTGCCAGCAGTGAATACGGGGTCAATGAGCAGTTCTTC.